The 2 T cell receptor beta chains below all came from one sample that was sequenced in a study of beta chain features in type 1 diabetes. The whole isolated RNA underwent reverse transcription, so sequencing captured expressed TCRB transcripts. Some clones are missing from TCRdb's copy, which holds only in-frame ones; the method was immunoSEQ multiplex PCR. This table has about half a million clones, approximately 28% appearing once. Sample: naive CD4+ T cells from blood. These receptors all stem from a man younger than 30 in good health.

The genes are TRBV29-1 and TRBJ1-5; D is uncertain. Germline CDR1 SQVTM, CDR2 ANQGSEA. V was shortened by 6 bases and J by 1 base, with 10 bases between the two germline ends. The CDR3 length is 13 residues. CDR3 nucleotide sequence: TGCAGCGTCGCGGCGGGGAGCAATCAGCCCCAGCATTTT. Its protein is CSVAAGSNQPQHF.

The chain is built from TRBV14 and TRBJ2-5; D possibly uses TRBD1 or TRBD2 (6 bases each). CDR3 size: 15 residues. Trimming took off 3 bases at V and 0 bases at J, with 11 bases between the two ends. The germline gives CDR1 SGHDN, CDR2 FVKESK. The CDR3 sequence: CASSQGGSYQETQYF. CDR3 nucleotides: TGTGCCAGCAGCCAGGGGGGCTCGTACCAAGAGACCCAGTACTTC.